This TCR beta chain appears in the sequencing data of a study of graft-versus-host responses after intestinal transplantation. Study observations and caveats: GvH clones turned up in recipient marrow; some had shown up first in ileum or blood. Circulating GvH clone levels at their peak were associated with HvG declines (early post-transplant).

Produced via immunoSEQ multiplex PCR; TCRdb's table is partial and in-frame only. In the table there are 30,000 to 45,000 clones, around 83% of which are singletons. Trimming stripped 2 bases from V and 6 bases from J, with 11 bases between. Germline V CDR1 and CDR2: MNHNY, SVGAGI (reference sequence). The CDR3 length is 13 residues. About this clone itself: Its specificity is unknown.

The specimen comprised PBMCs, sampled about 1,000 days after transplant. The J gene is TRBJ2-7, the V gene TRBV6-6; a weak D match, TRBD2 (5 bases). This clonotype was sampled from a human patient who received an intestinal transplant, so some T cells may come from the graft donor. DNA of the CDR3: TGTGCCAGCAGTTACGGATCTAGCCTCGAGCAGTACTTC. Its protein product is CASSYGSSLEQYF.